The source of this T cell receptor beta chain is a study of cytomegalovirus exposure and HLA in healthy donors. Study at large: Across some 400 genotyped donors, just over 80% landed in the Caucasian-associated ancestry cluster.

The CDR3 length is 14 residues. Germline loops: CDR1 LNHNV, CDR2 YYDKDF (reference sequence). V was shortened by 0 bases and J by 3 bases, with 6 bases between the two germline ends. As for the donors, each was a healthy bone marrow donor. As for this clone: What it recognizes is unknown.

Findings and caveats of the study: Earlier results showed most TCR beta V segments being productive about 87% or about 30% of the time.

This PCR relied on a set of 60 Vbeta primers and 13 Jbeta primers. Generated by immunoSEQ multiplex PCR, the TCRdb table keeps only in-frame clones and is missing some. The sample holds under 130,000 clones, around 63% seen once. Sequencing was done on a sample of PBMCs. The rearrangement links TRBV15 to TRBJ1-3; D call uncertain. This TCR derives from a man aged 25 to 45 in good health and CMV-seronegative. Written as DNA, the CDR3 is TGTGCCACCAGCAGAGACGGCGGTGGAAACACCATATATTTT. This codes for CATSRDGGGNTIYF.